This TCR beta chain was documented in a study of human T cells and chemical hapten exposure. Background on the study: DPC (0.01%) was patch tested on the upper back and read at 6 days. Whole-study results and caveats: In comparison with controls, expanded TCRs gave rise to a significantly larger number of large CDR3 similarity clusters.

Germline CDR1 and CDR2: ENHRY and SYGVKD. The length of the CDR3 is 14 residues. Trimming cost V 10 bases and J 7 bases; bases outside gene matches: 9. The sample's time point: patch test 2, 6 weeks after DPC sensitization. Treatment denoted: therapeutic diphenylcyclopropenone sensitization with weekly scalp DPC. There are a few counts of this clonotype. The antigen is not known. One entry per CDR3 protein results from TCRdb running MiXCR on the RACE reads. The table has some 70,000 distinct CDR3 sequences, about 9.3% seen once. The rearrangement links TRBV10-3 to TRBJ1-6; TRBD1 agrees at 8 bases. The specimen comprised whole blood, sampled in connection with sensitization to the hapten diphenylcyclopropenone (DPC). This TCR was recovered from a woman between 50 and 59 years old with alopecia areata. Some clones in this sample may be carry-over from other donors' samples. CDR3 sequence: CATEAGQVNSPLHF. CDR3 DNA sequence: TGTGCCACCGAGGCGGGACAGGTCAATTCACCCCTCCACTTT.